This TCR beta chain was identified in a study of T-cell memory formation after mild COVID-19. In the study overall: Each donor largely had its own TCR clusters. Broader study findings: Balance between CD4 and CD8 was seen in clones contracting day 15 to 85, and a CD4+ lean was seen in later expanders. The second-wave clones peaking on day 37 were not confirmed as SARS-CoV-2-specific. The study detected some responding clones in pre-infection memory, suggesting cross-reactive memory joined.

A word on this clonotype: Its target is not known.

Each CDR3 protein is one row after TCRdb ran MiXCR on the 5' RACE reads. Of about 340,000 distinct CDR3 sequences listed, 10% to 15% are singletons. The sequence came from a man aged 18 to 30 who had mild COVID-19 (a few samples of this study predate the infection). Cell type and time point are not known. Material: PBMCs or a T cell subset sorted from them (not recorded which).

In DNA form, the CDR3 reads TGTGCCAGCAGCTCCACACTAGCGGGGGGCGTCCCCTACAATGAGCAGTTCTTC. The encoded protein is CASSSTLAGGVPYNEQFF. V and J are TRBV7-9 and TRBJ2-1; 12 bases are a match to TRBD2. J gave up 2 bases and V 4 bases, and 9 bases lay outside the gene matches. The germline gives CDR1 SEHNR, CDR2 FQNEAQ (reference sequence). This CDR3 is built from 18 residues. Full variable domain (outside the CDR3, taken from reference TRBV7-9 and TRBJ2-1): DTGVSQNPRHKITKRGQNVTFRCDPISEHNRLYWYRQTLGQGPEFLTYFQNEAQLEKSRLLSDRFSAERPKGSFSTLEIQRTEQGDSAMYLCASSSTLAGGVPYNEQFFGPGTRLTVL.